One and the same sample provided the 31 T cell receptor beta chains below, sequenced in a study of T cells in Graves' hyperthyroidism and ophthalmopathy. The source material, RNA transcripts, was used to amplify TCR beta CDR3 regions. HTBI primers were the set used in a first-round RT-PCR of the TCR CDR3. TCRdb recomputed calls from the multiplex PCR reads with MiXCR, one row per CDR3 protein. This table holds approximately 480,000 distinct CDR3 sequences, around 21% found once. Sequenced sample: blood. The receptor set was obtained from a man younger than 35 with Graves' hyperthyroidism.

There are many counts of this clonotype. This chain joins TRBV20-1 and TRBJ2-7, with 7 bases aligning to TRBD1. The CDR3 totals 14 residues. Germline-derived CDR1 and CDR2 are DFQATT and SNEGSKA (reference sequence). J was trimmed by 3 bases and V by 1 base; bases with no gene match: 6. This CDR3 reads CSARVGQSVYEQYF. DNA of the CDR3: TGCAGTGCTAGAGTGGGACAGTCAGTCTACGAGCAGTACTTC.

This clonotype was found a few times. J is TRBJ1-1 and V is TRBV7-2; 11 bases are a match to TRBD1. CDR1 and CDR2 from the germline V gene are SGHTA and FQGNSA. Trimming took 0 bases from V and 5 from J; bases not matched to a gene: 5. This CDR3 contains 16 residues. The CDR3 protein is CASSLAGGTGGTEAFF. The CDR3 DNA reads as TGTGCCAGCAGCTTAGCGGGGGGGACAGGGGGAACTGAAGCTTTCTTT.

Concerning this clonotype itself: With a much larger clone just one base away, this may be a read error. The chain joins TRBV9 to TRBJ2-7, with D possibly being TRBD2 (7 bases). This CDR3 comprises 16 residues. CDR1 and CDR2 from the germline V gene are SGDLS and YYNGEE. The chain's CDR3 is CASSEGGSGTAYEQCF. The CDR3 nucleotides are TGTGCCAGCAGCGAGGGGGGGTCTGGGACGGCCTACGAGCAGTGCTTC.

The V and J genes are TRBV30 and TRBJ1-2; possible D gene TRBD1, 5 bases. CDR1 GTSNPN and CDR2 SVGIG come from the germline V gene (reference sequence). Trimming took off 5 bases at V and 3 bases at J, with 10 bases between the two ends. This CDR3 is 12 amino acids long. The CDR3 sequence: CAWGGRDYGYTF. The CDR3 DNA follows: TGTGCCTGGGGGGGGAGGGACTATGGCTACACCTTC.

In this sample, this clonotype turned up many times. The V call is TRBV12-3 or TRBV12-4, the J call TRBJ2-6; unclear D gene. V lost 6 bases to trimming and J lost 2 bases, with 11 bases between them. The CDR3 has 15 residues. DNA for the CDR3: TGTGCCAGCAGCCTCTTGGGTACTGGGGCCAACGTCCTGACTTTC. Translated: CASSLLGTGANVLTF.

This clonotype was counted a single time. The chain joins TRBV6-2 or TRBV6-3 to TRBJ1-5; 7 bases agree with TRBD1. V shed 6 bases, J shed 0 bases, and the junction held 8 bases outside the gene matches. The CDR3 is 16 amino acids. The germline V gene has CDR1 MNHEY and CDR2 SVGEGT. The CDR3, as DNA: TGTGCCAGCAGCCCACTGACAGGGATTAGCAATCAGCCCCAGCATTTT. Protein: CASSPLTGISNQPQHF.

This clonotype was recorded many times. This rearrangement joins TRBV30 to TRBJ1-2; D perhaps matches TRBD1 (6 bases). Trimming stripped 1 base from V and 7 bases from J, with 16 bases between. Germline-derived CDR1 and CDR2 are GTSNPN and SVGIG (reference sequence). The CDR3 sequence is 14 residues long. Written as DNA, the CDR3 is TGTGCCTGGAGTGCCATACCGGGGGCGGGTGGCTACACCTTC. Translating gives CAWSAIPGAGGYTF.

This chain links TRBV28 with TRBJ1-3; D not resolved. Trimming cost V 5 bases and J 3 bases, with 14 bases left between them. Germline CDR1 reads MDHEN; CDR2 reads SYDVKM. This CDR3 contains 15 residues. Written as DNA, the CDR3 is TGTGCCAGCAGTACCTGGAGGGCGGGTGGAAACACCATATATTTT. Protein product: CASSTWRAGGNTIYF.

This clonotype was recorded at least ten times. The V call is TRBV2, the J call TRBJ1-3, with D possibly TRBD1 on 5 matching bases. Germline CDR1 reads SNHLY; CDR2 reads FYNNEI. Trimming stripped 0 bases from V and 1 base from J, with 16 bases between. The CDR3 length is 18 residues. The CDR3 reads CASSEAAGRPSSGNTIYF. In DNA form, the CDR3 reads TGTGCCAGCAGTGAAGCGGCGGGACGGCCGTCTTCTGGAAACACCATATATTTT.

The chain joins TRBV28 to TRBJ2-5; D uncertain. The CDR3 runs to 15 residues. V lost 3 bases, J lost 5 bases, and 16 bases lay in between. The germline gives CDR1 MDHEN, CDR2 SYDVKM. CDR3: CASSFDWQPRETQYF. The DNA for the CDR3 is TGTGCCAGCAGTTTCGACTGGCAGCCCCGGGAGACCCAGTACTTC.

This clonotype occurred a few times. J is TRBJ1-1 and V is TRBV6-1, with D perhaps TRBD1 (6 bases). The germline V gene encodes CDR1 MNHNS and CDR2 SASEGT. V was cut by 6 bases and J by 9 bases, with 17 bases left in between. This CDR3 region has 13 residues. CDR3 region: CASRDPGGAKAFF. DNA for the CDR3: TGTGCCAGCAGGGATCCTGGGGGCGCGAAAGCTTTCTTT.

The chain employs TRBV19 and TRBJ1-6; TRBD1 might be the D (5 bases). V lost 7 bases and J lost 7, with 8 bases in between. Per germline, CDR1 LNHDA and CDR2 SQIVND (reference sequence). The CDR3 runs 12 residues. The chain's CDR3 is CASKEGNSPLHF. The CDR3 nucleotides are TGTGCCAGTAAAGAGGGGAATTCACCCCTCCACTTT.

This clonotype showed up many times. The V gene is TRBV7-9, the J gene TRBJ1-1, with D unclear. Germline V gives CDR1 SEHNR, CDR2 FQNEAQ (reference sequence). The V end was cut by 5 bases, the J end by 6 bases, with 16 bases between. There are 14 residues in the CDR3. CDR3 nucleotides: TGTGCCAGCAGCCCCACCGACGGTGACGCTGAAGCTTTCTTT. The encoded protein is CASSPTDGDAEAFF. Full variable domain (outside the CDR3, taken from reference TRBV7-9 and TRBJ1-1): DTGVSQNPRHKITKRGQNVTFRCDPISEHNRLYWYRQTLGQGPEFLTYFQNEAQLEKSRLLSDRFSAERPKGSFSTLEIQRTEQGDSAMYLCASSPTDGDAEAFFGQGTRLTVV.

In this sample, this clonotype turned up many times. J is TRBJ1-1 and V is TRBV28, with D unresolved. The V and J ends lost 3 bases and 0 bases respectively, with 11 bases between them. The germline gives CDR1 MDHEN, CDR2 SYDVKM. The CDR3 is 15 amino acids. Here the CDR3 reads CASSFMGLMNTEAFF. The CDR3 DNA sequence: TGTGCCAGCAGTTTTATGGGTCTCATGAACACTGAAGCTTTCTTT.

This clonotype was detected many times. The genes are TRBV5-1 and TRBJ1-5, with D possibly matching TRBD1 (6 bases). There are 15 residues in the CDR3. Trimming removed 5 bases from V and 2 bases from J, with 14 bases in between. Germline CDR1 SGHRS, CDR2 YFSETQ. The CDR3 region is CASRGGVGGNQPQHF. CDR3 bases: TGCGCCAGCAGAGGGGGGGTCGGGGGCAATCAGCCCCAGCATTTT.

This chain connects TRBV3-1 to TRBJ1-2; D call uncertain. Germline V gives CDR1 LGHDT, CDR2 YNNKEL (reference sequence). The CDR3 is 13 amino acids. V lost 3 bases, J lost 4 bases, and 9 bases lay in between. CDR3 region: CASSHLRGYGYTF. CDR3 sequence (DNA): TGTGCCAGCAGCCATCTCCGTGGCTATGGCTACACCTTC.

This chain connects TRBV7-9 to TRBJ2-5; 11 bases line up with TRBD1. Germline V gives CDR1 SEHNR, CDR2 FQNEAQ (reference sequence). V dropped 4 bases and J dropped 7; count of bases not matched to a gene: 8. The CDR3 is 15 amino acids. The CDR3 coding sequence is TGTGCCAGCAGCTCACCGGGACAGGGGGTGGCGACCCAGTACTTC. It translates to CASSSPGQGVATQYF.

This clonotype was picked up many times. The CDR3 loop is CASSGAGSGETQYF. CDR3 nucleotides: TGTGCCAGCAGCGGGGCGGGAAGTGGAGAGACCCAGTACTTC. This chain connects TRBV13 to TRBJ2-5, with D possibly TRBD2 on 6 matching bases. The CDR3 is 14 residues long. Germline CDR1 and CDR2: PRHDT and FYEKMQ (reference sequence). The V end was cut by 5 bases, the J end by 4 bases, with 14 bases between.

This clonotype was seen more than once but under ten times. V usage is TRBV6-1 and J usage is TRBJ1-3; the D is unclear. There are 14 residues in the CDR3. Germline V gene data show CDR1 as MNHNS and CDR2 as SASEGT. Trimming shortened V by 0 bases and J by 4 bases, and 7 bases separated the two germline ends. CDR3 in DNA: TGTGCCAGCAGTGAAGCCAGGCAAGGAAACACCATATATTTT. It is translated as CASSEARQGNTIYF.

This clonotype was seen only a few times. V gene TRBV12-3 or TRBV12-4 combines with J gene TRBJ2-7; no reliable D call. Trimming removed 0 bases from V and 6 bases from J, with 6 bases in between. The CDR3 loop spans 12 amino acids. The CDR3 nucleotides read TGTGCCAGCAGTTTAGCCGCGGCCGAGCAGTACTTC. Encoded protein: CASSLAAAEQYF.

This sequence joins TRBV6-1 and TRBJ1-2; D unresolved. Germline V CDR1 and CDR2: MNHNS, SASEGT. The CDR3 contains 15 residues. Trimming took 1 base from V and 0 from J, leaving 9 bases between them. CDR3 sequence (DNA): TGTGCCAGCAGTGAAGGACTGAGTTCTAACTATGGCTACACCTTC. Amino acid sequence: CASSEGLSSNYGYTF.

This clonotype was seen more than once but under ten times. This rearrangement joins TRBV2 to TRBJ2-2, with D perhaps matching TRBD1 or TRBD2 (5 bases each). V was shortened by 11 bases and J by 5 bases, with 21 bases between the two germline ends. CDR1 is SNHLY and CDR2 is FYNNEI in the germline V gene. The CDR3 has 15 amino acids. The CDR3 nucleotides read TGTGCCTCCAGGGACGACTCCGGTGGGACCGGGGAGCTGTTTTTT. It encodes CASRDDSGGTGELFF.

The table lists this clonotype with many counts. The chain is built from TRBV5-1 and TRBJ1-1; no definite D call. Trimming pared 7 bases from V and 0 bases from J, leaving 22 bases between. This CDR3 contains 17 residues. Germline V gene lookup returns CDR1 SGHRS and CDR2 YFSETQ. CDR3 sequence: CASSVPVGEPMNTEAFF. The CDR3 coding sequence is TGCGCCAGCTCTGTCCCCGTTGGGGAACCTATGAACACTGAAGCTTTCTTT.

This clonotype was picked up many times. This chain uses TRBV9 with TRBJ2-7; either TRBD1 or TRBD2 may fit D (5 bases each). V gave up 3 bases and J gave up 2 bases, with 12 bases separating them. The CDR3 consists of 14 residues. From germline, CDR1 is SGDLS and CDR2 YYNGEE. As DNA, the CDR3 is TGTGCCAGCAGCGCCGGGGACGGGGCCTACGAGCAGTACTTC. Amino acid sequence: CASSAGDGAYEQYF.

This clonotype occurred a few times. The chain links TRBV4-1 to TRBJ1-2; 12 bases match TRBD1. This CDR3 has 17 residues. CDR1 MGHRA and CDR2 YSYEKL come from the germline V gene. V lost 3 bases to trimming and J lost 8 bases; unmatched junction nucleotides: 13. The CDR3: CASSHVIDRDRGPGYTF. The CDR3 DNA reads TGCGCCAGCAGCCACGTTATTGACCGGGACAGGGGGCCGGGCTACACCTTC.

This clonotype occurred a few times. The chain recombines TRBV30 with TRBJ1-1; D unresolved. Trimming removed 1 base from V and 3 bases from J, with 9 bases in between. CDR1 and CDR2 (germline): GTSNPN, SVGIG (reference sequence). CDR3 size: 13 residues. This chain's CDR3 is CAWSGWPDTEAFF. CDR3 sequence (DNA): TGTGCCTGGAGTGGCTGGCCCGACACTGAAGCTTTCTTT.

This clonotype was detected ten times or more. CDR3 in DNA: TGCGCCAGCAGCCAGACCCTATCCGGGACAGAAGAGACCCAGTACTTC. This sequence encodes CASSQTLSGTEETQYF. The rearrangement uses TRBV4-1 and TRBJ2-5; TRBD1 matches 7 bases. Trimming took 3 bases from V and 3 from J; bases not matched to a gene: 10. Germline CDR1 and CDR2: MGHRA and YSYEKL. The CDR3 is 16 amino acids.

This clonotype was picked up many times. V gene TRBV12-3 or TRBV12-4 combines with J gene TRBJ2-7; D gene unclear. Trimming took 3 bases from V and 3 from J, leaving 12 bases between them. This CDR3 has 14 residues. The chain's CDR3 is CASSFGGLGYEQYF. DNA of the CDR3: TGTGCCAGCAGTTTCGGTGGGCTAGGCTACGAGCAGTACTTC.

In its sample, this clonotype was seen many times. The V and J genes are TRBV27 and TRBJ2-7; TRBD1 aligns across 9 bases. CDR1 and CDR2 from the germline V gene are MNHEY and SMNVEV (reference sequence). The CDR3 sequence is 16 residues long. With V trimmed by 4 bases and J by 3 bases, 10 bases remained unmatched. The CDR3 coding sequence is TGTGCCAGCAGTTCGACCGGGACAGGGAACGTCTACGAGCAGTACTTC. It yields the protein CASSSTGTGNVYEQYF.

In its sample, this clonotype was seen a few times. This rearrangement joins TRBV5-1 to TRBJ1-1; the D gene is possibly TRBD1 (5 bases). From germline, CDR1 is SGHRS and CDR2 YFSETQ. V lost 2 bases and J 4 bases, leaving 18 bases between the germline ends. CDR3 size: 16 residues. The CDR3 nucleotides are TGCGCCAGCAGCTTCGGGAGGAGGGACCGTTTCACTGAAGCTTTCTTT. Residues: CASSFGRRDRFTEAFF. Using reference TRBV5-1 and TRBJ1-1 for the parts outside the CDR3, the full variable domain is KAGVTQTPRYLIKTRGQQVTLSCSPISGHRSVSWYQQTPGQGLQFLFEYFSETQRNKGNFPGRFSGRQFSNSRSEMNVSTLELGDSALYLCASSFGRRDRFTEAFFGQGTRLTVV.

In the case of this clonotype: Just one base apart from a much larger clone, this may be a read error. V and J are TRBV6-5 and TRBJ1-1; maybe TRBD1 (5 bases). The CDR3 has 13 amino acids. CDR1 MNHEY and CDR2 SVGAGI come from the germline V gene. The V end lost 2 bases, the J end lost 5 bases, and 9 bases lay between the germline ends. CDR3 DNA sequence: TGTGCCAGCAGTTACGGGTGGGGGACTGAAGCTTTCTTT. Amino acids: CASSYGWGTEAFF.